A single sample gave rise to the 29 T cell receptor beta chains below, sequenced in a study of PD-1 blockade in classical Hodgkin lymphoma. Brentuximab vedotin exposure varied among the patients, all of whom had relapsed after autologous stem cell transplantation. Clones were read by immunoSEQ multiplex PCR, and TCRdb kept only the in-frame ones, dropping some. Here the sample spans about 7,000 clones, 80% to 90% being singletons. Sequencing used peripheral blood mononuclear cells (PBMCs), obtained at baseline. These receptors came from a human donor with classical Hodgkin lymphoma.

V usage is TRBV2 and J usage is TRBJ1-1; 8 positions agree with TRBD1. The germline V gene encodes CDR1 SNHLY and CDR2 FYNNEI. The junction had 10 bases not matched to a gene; V was cut back by 5 bases and J by 2 bases. The CDR3 has 16 amino acids. The CDR3 DNA reads TGTGCCAGCAGTTTAACACCAGGGGGCCTCAACACTGAAGCTTTCTTT. Its translation: CASSLTPGGLNTEAFF. The complete variable domain, with remaining parts taken from reference TRBV2 and TRBJ1-1, reads EPEVTQTPSHQVTQMGQEVILRCVPISNHLYFYWYRQILGQKVEFLVSFYNNEISEKSEIFDDQFSVERPDGSNFTLKIRSTKLEDSAMYFCASSLTPGGLNTEAFFGQGTRLTVV.

The V and J genes are TRBV30 and TRBJ2-4; no reliable D call. Trimming left V 4 bases short and J 0 bases short, with 10 bases between. CDR1 is GTSNPN, CDR2 SVGIG, per germline (reference sequence). The CDR3 sequence is 14 residues long. The CDR3 here is CAWMPTGAKNIQYF. In DNA form, the CDR3 reads TGTGCCTGGATGCCGACTGGAGCCAAAAACATTCAGTACTTC.

This chain connects TRBV11-2 to TRBJ2-3; D call uncertain. CDR1 is SGHAT, CDR2 FQNNGV, per germline. V lost 6 bases to trimming and J lost 1 base, with 8 bases between them. The CDR3 extends over 13 amino acids. The CDR3 nucleotides read TGTGCCAGCAGTGGCATGGGCACAGATACGCAGTATTTT. Its translation is CASSGMGTDTQYF. Variable domain in full (rest from reference TRBV11-2 and TRBJ2-3): EAGVAQSPRYKIIEKRQSVAFWCNPISGHATLYWYQQILGQGPKLLIQFQNNGVVDDSQLPKDRFSAERLKGVDSTLKIQPAKLEDSAVYLCASSGMGTDTQYFGPGTRLTVL.

This sequence joins TRBV7-9 and TRBJ2-1; possibly TRBD1 or TRBD2 for D (5 bases each). V gave up 3 bases and J gave up 2 bases, with 23 bases separating them. CDR1 SEHNR and CDR2 FQNEAQ come from the germline V gene (reference sequence). The CDR3 runs to 19 residues. Here the CDR3 reads CASSFPWGRGGGTYNEQFF. In DNA, the CDR3 is TGTGCCAGCAGCTTTCCTTGGGGCCGGGGCGGCGGTACCTACAATGAGCAGTTCTTC.

The genes are TRBV7-3 and TRBJ2-3; D uncertain. Germline V lookup: CDR1 SGHTA, CDR2 FQGTGA. CDR3 length: 13 amino acids. Trimming left V 4 bases short and J 3 bases short, with 8 bases between. Written as DNA, the CDR3 is TGTGCCAGCAGCTCCATACTTACAGATACGCAGTATTTT. It yields the protein CASSSILTDTQYF.

This clone counts as hyperexpanded (1% or more). The rearrangement links TRBV6-6 to TRBJ2-3; no clear D gene. Germline lookup yields CDR1 MNHNY and CDR2 SVGAGI (reference sequence). V gave up 0 bases and J gave up 5 bases, with 9 bases separating them. The CDR3 sequence is 14 residues long. CDR3 DNA: TGTGCCAGCAGTTACTCATTAAACAGAGATACGCAGTATTTT. Protein product: CASSYSLNRDTQYF.

The chain has TRBV6-4 and TRBJ2-3; TRBD2 agrees at 7 bases. The CDR3 runs 14 residues. J lost 2 bases, V lost 3 bases, and 2 bases had no gene match. Germline CDR1 MRHNA, CDR2 SNTAGT. The CDR3 sequence is CASSEAGNTDTQYF. The CDR3 DNA sequence: TGTGCCAGCAGTGAAGCGGGAAACACAGATACGCAGTATTTT.

Here the CDR3 reads CASRPQPGQGFADTQYF. CDR3 in DNA: TGTGCCAGCAGGCCACAACCGGGACAGGGGTTCGCAGATACGCAGTATTTT. V usage is TRBV7-6 and J usage is TRBJ2-3; 10 bases agree with TRBD1. The CDR3 contains 17 residues. Germline CDR1 SGHVS, CDR2 FNYEAQ. J gave up 4 bases and V 6 bases, and 13 bases lay outside the gene matches.

The genes are TRBV7-9 and TRBJ1-2; D is unresolved. V was trimmed by 5 bases and J by 8 bases, leaving 12 bases between them. CDR1 and CDR2 (germline): SEHNR, FQNEAQ (reference sequence). This CDR3 comprises 12 residues. CDR3 loop: CASSSPYEGYTF. In nucleotides, the CDR3 is TGTGCCAGCAGCAGCCCCTATGAGGGCTACACCTTC.

The J gene is TRBJ2-2, the V gene TRBV4-2, with D maybe TRBD1 (5 bases). Looked up from germline, CDR1 is LGHNA and CDR2 is YNFKEQ. The V gene lost 1 base and the J gene lost 4 bases, with 10 bases spanning the gap. CDR3 size: 15 residues. DNA for the CDR3: TGTGCCAGCAGCCAAGGGGGCGCAGGCACCGGGGAGCTGTTTTTT. Translated, it gives CASSQGGAGTGELFF.

The chain recombines TRBV11-2 with TRBJ1-3; D is ambiguous. Trimming pared 7 bases from V and 3 bases from J, leaving 16 bases between. This CDR3 is 15 amino acids long. Germline assignment: CDR1 SGHAT and CDR2 FQNNGV. The CDR3 DNA sequence: TGTGCCAGCACTCTTACTCTGGGATATGGAAACACCATATATTTT. Translation: CASTLTLGYGNTIYF.

The rearrangement uses TRBV28 and TRBJ1-1; no reliable D call. V was shortened by 2 bases and J by 1 base, with 14 bases between the two germline ends. There are 16 residues in the CDR3. Germline loops: CDR1 MDHEN, CDR2 SYDVKM. CDR3 bases: TGTGCCAGCAGTTTAACGGTCCGCCGAGGGAACACTGAAGCTTTCTTT. Protein: CASSLTVRRGNTEAFF.

This clone occurred a few times. This sequence joins TRBV5-1 and TRBJ2-1; 13 bases fit TRBD2. Germline V gives CDR1 SGHRS, CDR2 YFSETQ. CDR3 length: 19 residues. V gave up 4 bases and J gave up 6 bases; unmatched junction bases: 16. The CDR3 sequence: CASSLGTGAGTSGTNEQFF. The CDR3 DNA follows: TGCGCCAGCAGCCTCGGGACAGGGGCTGGGACTAGCGGGACCAATGAGCAGTTCTTC. Complete variable domain (other parts from reference TRBV5-1 and TRBJ2-1): KAGVTQTPRYLIKTRGQQVTLSCSPISGHRSVSWYQQTPGQGLQFLFEYFSETQRNKGNFPGRFSGRQFSNSRSEMNVSTLELGDSALYLCASSLGTGAGTSGTNEQFFGPGTRLTVL.

The chain joins TRBV30 to TRBJ1-5, with D perhaps matching TRBD1 (5 bases). CDR1 and CDR2 from the germline V gene are GTSNPN and SVGIG (reference sequence). The CDR3 consists of 13 residues. Trimming removed 1 base at V and 7 bases at J, with 11 bases between. CDR3 amino acids: CAWSGGDGQPQHF. The CDR3 DNA reads as TGTGCCTGGAGTGGGGGGGACGGGCAGCCCCAGCATTTT.

The V call is TRBV6-1, the J call TRBJ2-2, with 8 bases that match TRBD2. V shed 6 bases and J 1 base; nucleotides not matched to a gene: 4. Germline V CDR1 and CDR2: MNHNS, SASEGT. The CDR3 totals 15 residues. CDR3: CASRSLAGNTGELFF. CDR3 sequence (DNA): TGTGCCAGCAGGTCTCTAGCGGGGAACACCGGGGAGCTGTTTTTT.

This clone was picked up a small number of times. V gene TRBV7-9 combines with J gene TRBJ2-7; D perhaps matches TRBD1 (6 bases). This CDR3 comprises 14 residues. The germline gives CDR1 SEHNR, CDR2 FQNEAQ (reference sequence). Trimming took off 1 base at V and 4 bases at J, with 11 bases between the two ends. The CDR3 region has the DNA TGTGCCAGCAGCTTAGGCAGGGGAAGGTACGAGCAGTACTTC. Amino acid sequence: CASSLGRGRYEQYF.

The chain employs TRBV6-6 and TRBJ1-1; D might be TRBD1 (6 bases). The CDR3 is made up of 14 amino acids. Germline CDR1 and CDR2: MNHNY and SVGAGI (reference sequence). Between the trimmed V and J ends, which lost 11 bases and 8 bases, there was a span of 24 bases. The chain's CDR3 is CASPPPGANKEAFF. As DNA, the CDR3 is TGTGCCTCCCCTCCCCCAGGGGCCAACAAAGAAGCTTTCTTT.

The rearrangement links TRBV29-1 to TRBJ2-6, with D perhaps TRBD2 (5 bases). Per germline, CDR1 SQVTM and CDR2 ANQGSEA. V was clipped by 5 bases and J by 5 bases, with 19 bases between them. This CDR3 comprises 16 residues. The CDR3 nucleotides are TGCAGCGTTCTGGGGAGCATACAAAGTCGGGCCAACGTCCTGACTTTC. This encodes CSVLGSIQSRANVLTF.

V is TRBV5-5 and J is TRBJ1-1, with D uncertain. Germline CDR1 reads SGHKS; CDR2 reads YYEKEE (reference sequence). V gave up 4 bases and J gave up 4 bases, with 11 bases separating them. The CDR3 is made up of 13 amino acids. The CDR3, as DNA: TGTGCCAGCAGCCATGATACCCTCACTGAAGCTTTCTTT. It translates to CASSHDTLTEAFF.

The V call is TRBV19, the J call TRBJ2-1, with 8 positions matching TRBD2. The ends lost 3 bases at V and 3 bases at J; junction bases unmatched: 4. Germline assignment: CDR1 LNHDA and CDR2 SQIVND (reference sequence). CDR3 length: 15 residues. CDR3 protein: CASSMSLAVYNEQFF. For the CDR3, the DNA is TGTGCCAGTAGTATGTCACTAGCGGTCTACAATGAGCAGTTCTTC.

The chain couples TRBV28 to TRBJ2-3, with D perhaps TRBD2 (6 bases). CDR1 MDHEN and CDR2 SYDVKM come from the germline V gene. V was clipped by 4 bases and J by 4 bases, with 21 bases between them. There are 17 residues in the CDR3. For the CDR3, the DNA is TGTGCCAGCAGTTCCCCCTGGGCCGGGGGACGTCCAGATACGCAGTATTTT. It encodes CASSSPWAGGRPDTQYF.

This chain connects TRBV5-4 to TRBJ2-1; TRBD2 matches 7 bases. The germline CDR1 and CDR2 sequences are SGHNT and YYREEE (reference sequence). This CDR3 is built from 14 residues. The J segment lost 8 bases and the V segment lost 4 bases, leaving 9 bases of the junction unmatched. The CDR3 nucleotides read TGTGCCAGCAGCCCGCGACTAGCTGGCGATGAGCAGTTCTTC. Translated, it gives CASSPRLAGDEQFF. Based on the CDR3 plus reference TRBV5-4 and TRBJ2-1, the full variable domain is ETGVTQSPTHLIKTRGQQVTLRCSSQSGHNTVSWYQQALGQGPQFIFQYYREEENGRGNFPPRFSGLQFPNYSSELNVNALELDDSALYLCASSPRLAGDEQFFGPGTRLTVL.

The chain couples TRBV28 to TRBJ2-6; D is unclear. The CDR3 sequence is 17 residues long. The germline CDR1 and CDR2 sequences are MDHEN and SYDVKM. V was trimmed by 3 bases and J by 0 bases, leaving 12 bases between them. The CDR3 DNA reads TGTGCCAGCAGTTTGGGGATCCTGGGCTCTGGGGCCAACGTCCTGACTTTC. Translating it yields CASSLGILGSGANVLTF.

Relative to its sample, this clone is medium-sized. The V and J genes are TRBV25-1 and TRBJ2-1; 9 bases are shared with TRBD1. Losses at the gene ends were 6 bases for V and 3 bases for J; bases not matched to a gene: 12. This CDR3 region has 17 residues. Germline V lookup: CDR1 MGHDK, CDR2 SYGVNS. The CDR3 spells CASSAGTGMGFYNEQFF. In nucleotides, the CDR3 is TGTGCCAGCAGCGCCGGGACAGGGATGGGGTTCTACAATGAGCAGTTCTTC.

The V gene is TRBV7-9, the J gene TRBJ2-1; no reliable D call. V lost 5 bases and J 8 bases, leaving 7 bases between the germline ends. The V gene's germline CDR1 is SEHNR and CDR2 FQNEAQ (reference sequence). This CDR3 contains 11 residues. The CDR3 nucleotides are TGTGCCAGCAGCGGGTGGGATGAGCAGTTCTTC. This translates into CASSGWDEQFF.

The chain recombines TRBV19 with TRBJ2-1; 13 bases agree with TRBD2. The CDR3 is 17 amino acids. Germline V lookup: CDR1 LNHDA, CDR2 SQIVND (reference sequence). V dropped 5 bases and J dropped 8; count of bases not matched to a gene: 12. CDR3 sequence: CASSLSLAGGLGDEQFF. CDR3 nucleotide sequence: TGTGCCAGTAGTCTCTCACTAGCGGGAGGGTTGGGTGATGAGCAGTTCTTC.

This clone was seen once. The rearrangement joins TRBV10-3 to TRBJ2-3, with 11 bases matching TRBD2. The CDR3 is made up of 15 amino acids. The V and J ends lost 6 bases and 0 bases, in that order; junction bases with no gene match: 2. Germline values: CDR1 ENHRY, CDR2 SYGVKD. CDR3 amino acids: CAIRRTSGSTDTQYF. CDR3 bases: TGTGCCATCAGGCGGACTAGCGGGAGCACAGATACGCAGTATTTT.

The V and J genes are TRBV5-1 and TRBJ2-7, with TRBD2 identical over 7 bases. V shed 6 bases and J 5 bases; nucleotides not matched to a gene: 8. This CDR3 contains 13 residues. CDR1 is SGHRS, CDR2 YFSETQ, per germline. Written as DNA, the CDR3 is TGCGCCAGCACAATTGGGGGGGTCCACGAGCAGTACTTC. This gives the protein CASTIGGVHEQYF.

The CDR3 spells CASGRGFEAFF. DNA for the CDR3: TGTGCCAGTGGAAGGGGATTTGAAGCTTTCTTT. The J gene is TRBJ1-1, the V gene TRBV19, with D possibly matching TRBD1 (5 bases). With 8 bases removed from V and 7 bases from J, the gap between germline ends came to 11 bases. Germline CDR1 is LNHDA and CDR2 is SQIVND (reference sequence). CDR3 size: 11 residues.